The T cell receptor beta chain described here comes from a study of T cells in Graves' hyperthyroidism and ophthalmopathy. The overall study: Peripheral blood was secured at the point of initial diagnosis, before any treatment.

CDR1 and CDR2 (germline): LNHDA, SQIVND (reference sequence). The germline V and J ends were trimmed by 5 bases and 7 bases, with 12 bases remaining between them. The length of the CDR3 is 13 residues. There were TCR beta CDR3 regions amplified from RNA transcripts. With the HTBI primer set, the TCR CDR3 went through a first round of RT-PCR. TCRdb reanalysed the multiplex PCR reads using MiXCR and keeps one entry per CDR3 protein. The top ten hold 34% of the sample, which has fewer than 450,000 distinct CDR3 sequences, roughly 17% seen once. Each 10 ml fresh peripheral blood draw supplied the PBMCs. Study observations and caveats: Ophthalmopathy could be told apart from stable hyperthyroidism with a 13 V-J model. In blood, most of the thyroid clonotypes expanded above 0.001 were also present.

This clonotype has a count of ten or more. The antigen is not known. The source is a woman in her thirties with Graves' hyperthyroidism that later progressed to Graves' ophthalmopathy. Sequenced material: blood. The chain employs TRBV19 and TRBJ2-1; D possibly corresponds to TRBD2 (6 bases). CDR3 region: CASSVRLGNEQFF. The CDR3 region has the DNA TGTGCCAGTAGTGTCCGACTAGGGAATGAGCAGTTCTTC. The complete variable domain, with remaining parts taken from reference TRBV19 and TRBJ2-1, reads DGGITQSPKYLFRKEGQNVTLSCEQNLNHDAMYWYRQDPGQGLRLIYYSQIVNDFQKGDIAEGYSVSREKKESFPLTVTSAQKNPTAFYLCASSVRLGNEQFFGPGTRLTVL.